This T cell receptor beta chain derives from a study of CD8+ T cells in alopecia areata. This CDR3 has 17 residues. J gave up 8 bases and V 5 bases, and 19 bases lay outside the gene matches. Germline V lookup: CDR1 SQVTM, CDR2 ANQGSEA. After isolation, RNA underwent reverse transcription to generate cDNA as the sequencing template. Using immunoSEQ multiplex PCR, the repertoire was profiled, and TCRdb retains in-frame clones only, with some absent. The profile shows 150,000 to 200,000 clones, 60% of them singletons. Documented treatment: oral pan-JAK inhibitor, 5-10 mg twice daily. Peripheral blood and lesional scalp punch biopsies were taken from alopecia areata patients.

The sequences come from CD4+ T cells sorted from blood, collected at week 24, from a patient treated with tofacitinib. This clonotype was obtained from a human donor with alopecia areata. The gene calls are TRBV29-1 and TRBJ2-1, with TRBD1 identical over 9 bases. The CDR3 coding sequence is TGCAGCGTTTCCCGGGACAGGGTAAAAAGAAGCTATGATGAGCAGTTCTTC. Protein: CSVSRDRVKRSYDEQFF.